The T cell receptor beta chain described here comes from a study of blood T cells in healthy people across ages. Those donating, healthy Caucasian individuals from Russia, were aged about 6 to 95. Germline CDR1 SGHRS, CDR2 YFSETQ. The CDR3 is 14 residues long. J lost 6 bases, V lost 0 bases, and 6 bases had no gene match. Next came a second PCR, run for roughly 6 to 11 cycles, which used a sample-barcoded 5' primer along with a J-beta primer mix. Each CDR3 protein is one row after TCRdb ran MiXCR on the 5' RACE reads. The sample contains around 700,000 distinct CDR3 sequences, roughly 25% of which appear only once. In its sample, this clonotype was seen a few times. The same data also contributed to another study, on T cells of mothers and their children.

Material for sequencing was blood. The chain employs TRBV5-1 and TRBJ2-7; TRBD1 aligns across 7 bases. The clonotype was recovered from a boy aged 5-17 years in good health. CDR3 DNA: TGCGCCAGCAGCTTGGCCGGGACAGCTCCCGAGCAGTACTTC. Translated, it gives CASSLAGTAPEQYF.